This T cell receptor beta chain is from a study of blood T cell repertoires in COVID-19. In Cohort 3, a recovered donor had either two negative PCRs, clearance, or symptom resolution. V lost 5 bases to trimming and J lost 5 bases, with 15 bases between them. CDR1 is MNHEY, CDR2 SVGEGT, per germline. This CDR3 has 14 amino acids. Original data processing: For nucleated cells, counts were estimated from reference gene primer amplification. The assay was immunoSEQ multiplex PCR, and TCRdb's table has in-frame clones only and misses some. The V and J calls and clone size were taken over from that table, and D and trimming were inferred from the DNA. The table shows roughly 150,000 clones, with under 90% occurring only once.

This rearrangement joins TRBV6-2 or TRBV6-3 to TRBJ2-5, with D possibly matching TRBD1 (7 bases). The receptor was isolated from a man aged 50-60 years who had recovered from COVID-19. Material for sequencing was PBMCs or T cells enriched from blood (not recorded which). In DNA form, the CDR3 reads TGTGCCAGCAGTCCACAGGGGAGCGGGGAGACCCAGTACTTC. Protein sequence: CASSPQGSGETQYF.